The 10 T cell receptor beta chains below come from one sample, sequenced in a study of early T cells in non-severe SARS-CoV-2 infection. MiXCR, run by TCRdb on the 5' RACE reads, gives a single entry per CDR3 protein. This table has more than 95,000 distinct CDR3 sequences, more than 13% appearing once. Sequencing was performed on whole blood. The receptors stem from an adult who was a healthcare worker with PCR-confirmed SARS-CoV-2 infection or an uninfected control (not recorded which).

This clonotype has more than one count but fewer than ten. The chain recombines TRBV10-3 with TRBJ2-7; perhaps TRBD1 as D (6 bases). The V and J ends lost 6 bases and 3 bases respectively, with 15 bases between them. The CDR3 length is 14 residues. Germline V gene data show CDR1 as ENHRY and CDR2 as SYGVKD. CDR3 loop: CAISPAQGNYEQYF. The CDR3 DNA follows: TGTGCCATCAGCCCGGCACAGGGTAACTACGAGCAGTACTTC.

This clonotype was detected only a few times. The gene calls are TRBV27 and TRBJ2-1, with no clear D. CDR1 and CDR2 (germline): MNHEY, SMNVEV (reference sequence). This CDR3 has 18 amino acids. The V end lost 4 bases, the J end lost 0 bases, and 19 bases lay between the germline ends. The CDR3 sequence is CASSSPGWSGSSYNEQFF. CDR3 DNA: TGTGCCAGCAGTTCCCCCGGTTGGTCCGGAAGCTCCTACAATGAGCAGTTCTTC.

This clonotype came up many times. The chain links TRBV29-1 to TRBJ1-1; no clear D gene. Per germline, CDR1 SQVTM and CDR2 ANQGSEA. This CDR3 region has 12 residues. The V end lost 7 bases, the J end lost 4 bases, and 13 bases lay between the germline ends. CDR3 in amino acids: CSACESSTEAFF. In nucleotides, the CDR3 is TGCAGCGCCTGCGAGAGTTCCACTGAAGCTTTCTTT. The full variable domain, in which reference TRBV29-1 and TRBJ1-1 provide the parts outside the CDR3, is SAVISQKPSRDICQRGTSLTIQCQVDSQVTMMFWYRQQPGQSLTLIATANQGSEATYESGFVIDKFPISRPNLTFSTLTVSNMSPEDSSIYLCSACESSTEAFFGQGTRLTVV.

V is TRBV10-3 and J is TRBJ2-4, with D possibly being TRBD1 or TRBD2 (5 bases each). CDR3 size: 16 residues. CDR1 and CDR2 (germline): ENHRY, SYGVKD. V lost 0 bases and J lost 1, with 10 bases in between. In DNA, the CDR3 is TGTGCCATCAGTGAGTCTGGCAGGGAGGCCAAAAACATTCAGTACTTC. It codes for CAISESGREAKNIQYF.

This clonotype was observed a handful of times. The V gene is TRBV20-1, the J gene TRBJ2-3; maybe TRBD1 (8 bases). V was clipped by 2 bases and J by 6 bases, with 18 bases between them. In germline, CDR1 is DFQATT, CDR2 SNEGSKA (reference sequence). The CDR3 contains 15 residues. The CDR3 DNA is TGCAGTGCTAGACAACAGGGGGGGACTGTTGATACGCAGTATTTT. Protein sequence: CSARQQGGTVDTQYF.

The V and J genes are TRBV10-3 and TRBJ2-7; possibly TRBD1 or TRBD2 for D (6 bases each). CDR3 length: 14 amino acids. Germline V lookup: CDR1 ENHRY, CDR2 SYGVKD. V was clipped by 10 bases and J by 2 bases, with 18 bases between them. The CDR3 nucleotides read TGTGCCACAGACGAGGGGGGAACCGCCTACGAGCAGTACTTC. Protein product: CATDEGGTAYEQYF.

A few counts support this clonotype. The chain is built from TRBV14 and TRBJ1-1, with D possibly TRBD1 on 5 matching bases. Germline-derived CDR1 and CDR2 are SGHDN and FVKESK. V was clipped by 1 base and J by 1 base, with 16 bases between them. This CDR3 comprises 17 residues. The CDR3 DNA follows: TGTGCCAGCAGCCAAGCAAGTTGGGGGGTGTGGAACACTGAAGCTTTCTTT. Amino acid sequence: CASSQASWGVWNTEAFF. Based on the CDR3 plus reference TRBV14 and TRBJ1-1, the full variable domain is EAGVTQFPSHSVIEKGQTVTLRCDPISGHDNLYWYRRVMGKEIKFLLHFVKESKQDESGMPNNRFLAERTGGTYSTLKVQPAELEDSGVYFCASSQASWGVWNTEAFFGQGTRLTVV.

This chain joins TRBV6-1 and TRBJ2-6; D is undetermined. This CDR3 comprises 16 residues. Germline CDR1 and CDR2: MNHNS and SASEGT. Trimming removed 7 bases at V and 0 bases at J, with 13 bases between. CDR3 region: CASTRGLASGANVLTF. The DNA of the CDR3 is TGTGCCAGCACCCGAGGATTGGCCTCTGGGGCCAACGTCCTGACTTTC.

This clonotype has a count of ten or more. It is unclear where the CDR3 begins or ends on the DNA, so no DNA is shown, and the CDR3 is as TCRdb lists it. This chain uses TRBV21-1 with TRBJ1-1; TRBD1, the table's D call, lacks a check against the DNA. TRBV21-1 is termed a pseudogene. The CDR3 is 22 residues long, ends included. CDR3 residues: CASSLSSDTEAFFGQGRVQAFF.

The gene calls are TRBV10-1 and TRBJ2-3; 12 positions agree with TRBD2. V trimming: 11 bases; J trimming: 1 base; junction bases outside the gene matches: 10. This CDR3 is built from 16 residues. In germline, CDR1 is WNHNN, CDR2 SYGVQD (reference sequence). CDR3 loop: CAAGLAGGPGTDTQYF. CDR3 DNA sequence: TGCGCCGCGGGGCTAGCGGGGGGGCCGGGCACAGATACGCAGTATTTT.